This is a list of T cell receptor beta chains from one sample in a study of blood T cell repertoires in COVID-19. Libraries were prepared by immunoSEQ multiplex PCR; TCRdb keeps only in-frame clonotypes and omits some of them. Of around 31,000 clones in the sample, approximately 87% were seen once. Sequences were obtained from peripheral blood. The receptors derive from a human donor with active COVID-19. The donor label of this sample is uncertain. CDR3s include the opening cysteine and the closing phenylalanine or tryptophan. Each record gives: J gene, clone size, V gene, D gene, CDR3 protein, CDR3 DNA. D genes are given only for firm matches. Clone size is given for some rows only: seen once, a few or many times, or a class if the clone is expanded.

>TRBJ1-2|.|TRBV10-3|.
CAISESPPGGYTF
TGTGCCATCAGTGAGTCACCCCCCGGGGGCTACACCTTC
>TRBJ1-1|.|TRBV6-5|TRBD1
CASRDRAQRDTEAFF
TGTGCCAGCAGGGACAGGGCCCAAAGGGACACTGAAGCTTTCTTT
>TRBJ1-1|.|TRBV5-1|.
CASSPTVRTEAFF
TGCGCCAGCAGTCCAACAGTGCGCACTGAAGCTTTCTTT
>TRBJ2-5|.|TRBV30|.
CAWSVGGHQETQYF
TGTGCCTGGAGTGTAGGAGGACACCAAGAGACCCAGTACTTC
>TRBJ2-1|.|TRBV5-1|.
CASSLDPGSSYNEQFF
TGCGCCAGCAGCTTGGATCCGGGAAGCTCCTACAATGAGCAGTTCTTC
>TRBJ2-1|few|TRBV19|TRBD2
CASTPASGRYDEQFF
TGTGCCAGCACGCCCGCTAGCGGGAGGTATGATGAGCAGTTCTTC
>TRBJ1-4|.|TRBV27|TRBD1
CASRFGQGSEKLFF
TGTGCCAGCAGGTTTGGACAGGGAAGTGAAAAACTGTTTTTT
>TRBJ2-5|.|TRBV6-1|.
CASSEDVVARRVGQETQYF
TGTGCCAGCAGTGAAGATGTTGTGGCCAGGCGGGTAGGTCAAGAGACCCAGTACTTC
>TRBJ1-4|.|TRBV4-1|.
CASGRVGEEKLFF
TGCGCCAGCGGAAGGGTCGGGGAAGAAAAACTGTTTTTT
>TRBJ2-3|.|TRBV3-1/TRBV3-2|.
CASSQSPTGLTDTQYF
TGTGCCAGCAGCCAAAGCCCGACAGGCCTCACAGATACGCAGTATTTT
>TRBJ2-7|.|TRBV20-1|.
CSASQGSYEQYF
TGCAGTGCTAGTCAGGGTTCCTACGAGCAGTACTTC